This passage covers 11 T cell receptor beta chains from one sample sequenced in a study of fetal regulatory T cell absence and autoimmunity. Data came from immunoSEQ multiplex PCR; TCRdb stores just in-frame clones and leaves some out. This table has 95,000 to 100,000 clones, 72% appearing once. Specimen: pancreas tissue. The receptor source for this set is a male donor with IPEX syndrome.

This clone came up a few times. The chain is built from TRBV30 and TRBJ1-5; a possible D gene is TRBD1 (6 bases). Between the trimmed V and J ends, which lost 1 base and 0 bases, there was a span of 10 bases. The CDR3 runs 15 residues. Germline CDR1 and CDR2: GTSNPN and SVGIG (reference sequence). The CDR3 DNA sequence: TGTGCCTGGAGTGCTGAGGGACATAGCAATCAGCCCCAGCATTTT. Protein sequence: CAWSAEGHSNQPQHF.

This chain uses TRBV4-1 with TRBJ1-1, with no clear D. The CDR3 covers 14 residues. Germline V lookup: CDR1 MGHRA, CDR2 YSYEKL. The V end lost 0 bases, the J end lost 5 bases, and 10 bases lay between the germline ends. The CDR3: CASSQEPGGTEAFF. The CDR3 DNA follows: TGCGCCAGCAGCCAAGAACCCGGTGGGACTGAAGCTTTCTTT.

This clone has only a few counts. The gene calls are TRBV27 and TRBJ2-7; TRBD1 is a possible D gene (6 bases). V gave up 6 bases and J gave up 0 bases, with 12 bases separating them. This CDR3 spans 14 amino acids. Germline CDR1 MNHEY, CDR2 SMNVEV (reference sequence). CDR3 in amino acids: CASRIQGPSYEQYF. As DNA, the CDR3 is TGTGCCAGCAGAATACAGGGCCCCTCCTACGAGCAGTACTTC.

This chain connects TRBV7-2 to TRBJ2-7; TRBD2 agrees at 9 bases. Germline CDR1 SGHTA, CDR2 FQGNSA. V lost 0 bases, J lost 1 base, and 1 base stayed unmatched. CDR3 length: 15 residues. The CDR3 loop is CASSLASGSSYEQYF. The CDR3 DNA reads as TGTGCCAGCAGCTTAGCTAGCGGGAGTTCCTACGAGCAGTACTTC.

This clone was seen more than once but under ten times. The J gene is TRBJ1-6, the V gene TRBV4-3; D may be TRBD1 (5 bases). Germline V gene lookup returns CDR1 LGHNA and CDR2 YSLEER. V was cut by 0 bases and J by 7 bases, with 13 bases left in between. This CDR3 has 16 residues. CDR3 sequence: CASSQDRREGNSPLHF. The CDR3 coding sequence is TGCGCCAGCAGCCAAGATCGCAGGGAGGGAAATTCACCCCTCCACTTT.

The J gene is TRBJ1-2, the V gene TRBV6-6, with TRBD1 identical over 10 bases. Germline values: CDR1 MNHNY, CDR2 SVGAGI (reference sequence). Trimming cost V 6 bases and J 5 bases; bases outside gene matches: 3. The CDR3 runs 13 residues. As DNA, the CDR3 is TGTGCCAGCAGGGACAGGGGGACATATGGCTACACCTTC. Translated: CASRDRGTYGYTF.

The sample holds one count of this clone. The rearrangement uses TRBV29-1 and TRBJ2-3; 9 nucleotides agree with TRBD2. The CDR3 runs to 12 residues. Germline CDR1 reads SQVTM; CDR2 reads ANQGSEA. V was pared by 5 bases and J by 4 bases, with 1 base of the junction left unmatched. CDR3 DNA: TGCAGCGTTTTAGCGGGGGCAGATACGCAGTATTTT. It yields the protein CSVLAGADTQYF.

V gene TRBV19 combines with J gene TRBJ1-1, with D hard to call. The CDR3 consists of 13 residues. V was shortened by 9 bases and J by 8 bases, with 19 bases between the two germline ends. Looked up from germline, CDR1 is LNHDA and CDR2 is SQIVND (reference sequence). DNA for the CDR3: TGTGCCAGCCGACTCGGGATAGGTCGGGAAGCTTTCTTT. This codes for CASRLGIGREAFF.

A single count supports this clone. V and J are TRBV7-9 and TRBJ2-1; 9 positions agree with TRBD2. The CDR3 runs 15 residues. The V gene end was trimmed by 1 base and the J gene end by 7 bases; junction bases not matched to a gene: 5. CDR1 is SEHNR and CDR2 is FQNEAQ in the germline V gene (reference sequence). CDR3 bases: TGTGCCAGCAGCTTAGTTGCGGGGGGGTTAAATGAGCAGTTCTTC. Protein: CASSLVAGGLNEQFF.

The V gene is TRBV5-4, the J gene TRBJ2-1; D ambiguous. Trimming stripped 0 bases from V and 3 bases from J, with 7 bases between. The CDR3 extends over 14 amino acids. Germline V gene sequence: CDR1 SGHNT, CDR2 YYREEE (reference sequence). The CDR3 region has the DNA TGTGCCAGCAGCTTGGGGGCAGGCTACAATGAGCAGTTCTTC. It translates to CASSLGAGYNEQFF.

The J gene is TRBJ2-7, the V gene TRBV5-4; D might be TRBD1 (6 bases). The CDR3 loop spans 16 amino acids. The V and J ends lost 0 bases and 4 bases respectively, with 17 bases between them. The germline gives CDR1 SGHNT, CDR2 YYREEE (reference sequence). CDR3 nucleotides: TGTGCCAGCAGCTTGGGGTCCGACAGGCACCCTTACGAGCAGTACTTC. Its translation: CASSLGSDRHPYEQYF.